This T cell receptor beta chain was captured by sequencing in a study of long-term antiretroviral therapy in people with HIV. For the study at large: The oldest samples precede the 2015 immediate-ART recommendation by about a decade. Findings and limits, study-wide: Diversity increased after ART yet remained lower than in transplant donor controls. Regardless of time point, clones expanded before ART dominated the repertoire.

An immunoSEQ assay, version v3.0, was performed at survey level. Sequencing used immunoSEQ multiplex PCR; TCRdb keeps in-frame clones, though not all of them. Here the sample spans 35,000 to 45,000 clones, around 94% being singletons. Germline V lookup: CDR1 SGDLS, CDR2 YYNGEE. V gave up 0 bases and J gave up 5 bases, with 8 bases separating them. The CDR3 has 13 residues. Note on this clone: Antigen unknown.

V is TRBV9 and J is TRBJ2-5; unclear D gene. Specimen: unsorted PBMCs, collected 4.1 years after starting antiretroviral therapy. The TCR comes from a woman aged 45-60 years with HIV. CDR3 protein: CASSVDSRETQYF. The CDR3 nucleotides read TGTGCCAGCAGCGTAGATTCACGGGAGACCCAGTACTTC.